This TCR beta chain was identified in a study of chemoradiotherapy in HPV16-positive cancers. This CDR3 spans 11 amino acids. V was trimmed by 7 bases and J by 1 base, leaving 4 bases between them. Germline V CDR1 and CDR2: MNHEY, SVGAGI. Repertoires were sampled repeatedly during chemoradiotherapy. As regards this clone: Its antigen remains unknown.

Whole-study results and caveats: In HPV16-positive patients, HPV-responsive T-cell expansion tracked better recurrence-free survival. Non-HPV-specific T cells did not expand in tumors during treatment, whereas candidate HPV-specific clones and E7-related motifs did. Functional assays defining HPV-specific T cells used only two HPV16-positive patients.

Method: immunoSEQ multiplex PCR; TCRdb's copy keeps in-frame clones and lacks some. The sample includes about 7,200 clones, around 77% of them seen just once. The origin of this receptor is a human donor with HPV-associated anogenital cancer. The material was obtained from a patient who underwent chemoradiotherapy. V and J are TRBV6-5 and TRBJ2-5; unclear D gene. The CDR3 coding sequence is TGTGCCAGCAAACGCCAAGAGACCCAGTACTTC. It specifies CASKRQETQYF.